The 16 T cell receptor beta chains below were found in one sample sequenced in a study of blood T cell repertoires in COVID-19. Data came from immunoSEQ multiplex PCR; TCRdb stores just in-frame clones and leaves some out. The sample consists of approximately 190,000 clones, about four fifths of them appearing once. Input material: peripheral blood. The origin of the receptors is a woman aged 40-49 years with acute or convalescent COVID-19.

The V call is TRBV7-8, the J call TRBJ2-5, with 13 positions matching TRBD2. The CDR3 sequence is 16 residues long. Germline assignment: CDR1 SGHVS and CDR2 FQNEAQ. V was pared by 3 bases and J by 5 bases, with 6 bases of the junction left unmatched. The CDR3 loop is CASSLRTSGRWETQYF. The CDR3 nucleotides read TGTGCCAGCAGCTTGCGGACTAGCGGGAGATGGGAGACCCAGTACTTC.

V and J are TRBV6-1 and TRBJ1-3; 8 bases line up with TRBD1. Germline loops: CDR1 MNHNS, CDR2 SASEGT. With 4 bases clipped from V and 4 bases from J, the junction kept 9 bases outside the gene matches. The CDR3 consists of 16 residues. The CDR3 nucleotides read TGTGCCAGCAGTGGTGCTCCGGGACAGGTCGGAAACACCATATATTTT. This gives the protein CASSGAPGQVGNTIYF.

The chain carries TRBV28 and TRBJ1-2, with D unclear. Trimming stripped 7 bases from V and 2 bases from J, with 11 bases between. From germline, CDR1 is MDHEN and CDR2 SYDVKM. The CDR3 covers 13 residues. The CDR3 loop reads CASTEVLNYGYTF. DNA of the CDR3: TGTGCCAGCACGGAGGTATTAAACTATGGCTACACCTTC.

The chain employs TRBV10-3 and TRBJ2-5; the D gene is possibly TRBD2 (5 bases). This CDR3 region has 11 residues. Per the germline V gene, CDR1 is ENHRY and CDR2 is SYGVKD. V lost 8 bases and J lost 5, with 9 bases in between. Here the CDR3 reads CAIGRGETQYF. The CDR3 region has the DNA TGTGCCATCGGTAGAGGGGAGACCCAGTACTTC.

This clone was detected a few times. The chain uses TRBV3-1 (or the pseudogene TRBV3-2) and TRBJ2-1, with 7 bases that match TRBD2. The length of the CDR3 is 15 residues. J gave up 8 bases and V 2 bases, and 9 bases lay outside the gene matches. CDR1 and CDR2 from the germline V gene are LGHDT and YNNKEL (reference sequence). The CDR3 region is CASSQKGLRYDEQFF. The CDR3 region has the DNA TGTGCCAGCAGCCAAAAGGGACTAAGGTATGATGAGCAGTTCTTC.

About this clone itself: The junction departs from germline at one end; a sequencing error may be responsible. The CDR3 nucleotides are TGTGCCGGTTCCTACGAGCGGTACTTC. Its translation is CAGSYERYF. This chain uses TRBV27 with TRBJ2-7; D call uncertain. CDR3 length: 9 amino acids. CDR1 and CDR2 (germline): MNHEY, SMNVEV (reference sequence).

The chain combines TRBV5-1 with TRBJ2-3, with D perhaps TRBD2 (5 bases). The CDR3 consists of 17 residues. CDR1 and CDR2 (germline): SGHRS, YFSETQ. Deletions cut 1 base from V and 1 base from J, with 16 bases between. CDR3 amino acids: CASSLLSAGRRTDTQYF. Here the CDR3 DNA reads TGCGCCAGCAGCTTGTTGTCCGCGGGCCGGCGCACAGATACGCAGTATTTT.

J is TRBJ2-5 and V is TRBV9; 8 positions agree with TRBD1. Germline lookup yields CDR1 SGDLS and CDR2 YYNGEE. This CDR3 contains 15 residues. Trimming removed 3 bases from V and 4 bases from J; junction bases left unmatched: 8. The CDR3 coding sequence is TGTGCCAGCAGCGGGGGGCAGGGGGCAGGAGAGACCCAGTACTTC. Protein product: CASSGGQGAGETQYF. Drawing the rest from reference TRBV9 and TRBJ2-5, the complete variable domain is DSGVTQTPKHLITATGQRVTLRCSPRSGDLSVYWYQQSLDQGLQFLIQYYNGEERAKGNILERFSAQQFPDLHSELNLSSLELGDSALYFCASSGGQGAGETQYFGPGTRLLVL.

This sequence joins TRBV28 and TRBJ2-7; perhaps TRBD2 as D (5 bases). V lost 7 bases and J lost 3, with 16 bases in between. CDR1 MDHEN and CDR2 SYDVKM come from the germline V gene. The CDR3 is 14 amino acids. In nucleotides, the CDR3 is TGTGCCAGCACCTCACGGGGTCGTGACTACGAGCAGTACTTC. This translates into CASTSRGRDYEQYF.

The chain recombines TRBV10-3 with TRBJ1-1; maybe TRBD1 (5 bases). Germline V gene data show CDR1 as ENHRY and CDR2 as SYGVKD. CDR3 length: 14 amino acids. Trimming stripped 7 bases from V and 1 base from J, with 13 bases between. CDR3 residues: CAITKTDRNTEAFF. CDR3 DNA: TGTGCCATCACTAAGACAGATCGGAACACTGAAGCTTTCTTT.

The CDR3 nucleotides are TGTGCCAGCAGTGATAATGGACTAGCGGCTTACAATGAGCAGTTCTTC. Its protein product is CASSDNGLAAYNEQFF. This sequence joins TRBV6-1 and TRBJ2-1, with 10 positions matching TRBD2. CDR1 MNHNS and CDR2 SASEGT come from the germline V gene. V shed 3 bases, J shed 4 bases, and the junction held 6 bases outside the gene matches. The CDR3 spans 16 residues.

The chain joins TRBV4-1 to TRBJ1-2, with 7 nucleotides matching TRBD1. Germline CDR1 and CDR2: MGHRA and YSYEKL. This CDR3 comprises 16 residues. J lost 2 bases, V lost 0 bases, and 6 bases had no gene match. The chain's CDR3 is CASSQDRKGANYGYTF. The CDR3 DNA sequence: TGCGCCAGCAGCCAAGATCGGAAGGGGGCCAACTATGGCTACACCTTC.

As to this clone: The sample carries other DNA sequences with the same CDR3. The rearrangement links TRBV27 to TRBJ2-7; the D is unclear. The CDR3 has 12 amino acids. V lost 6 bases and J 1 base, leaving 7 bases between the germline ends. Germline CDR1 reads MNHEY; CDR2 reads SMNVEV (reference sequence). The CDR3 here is CASSPGSYEQYF. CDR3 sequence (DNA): TGTGCCAGCAGCCCCGGGTCCTACGAGCAGTACTTC.

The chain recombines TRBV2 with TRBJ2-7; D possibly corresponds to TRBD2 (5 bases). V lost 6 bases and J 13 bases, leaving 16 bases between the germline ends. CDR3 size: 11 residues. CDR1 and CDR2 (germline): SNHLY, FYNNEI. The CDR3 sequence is CASRELQRSYF. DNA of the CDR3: TGTGCCAGCAGGGAGTTGCAGCGGAGTTACTTC.

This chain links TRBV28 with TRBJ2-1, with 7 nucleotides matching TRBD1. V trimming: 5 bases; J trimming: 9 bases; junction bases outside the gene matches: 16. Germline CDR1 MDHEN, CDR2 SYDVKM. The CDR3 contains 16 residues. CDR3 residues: CASSPSAETGIAEQFF. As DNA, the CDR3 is TGTGCCAGCAGTCCCAGTGCTGAGACAGGGATCGCTGAGCAGTTCTTC.

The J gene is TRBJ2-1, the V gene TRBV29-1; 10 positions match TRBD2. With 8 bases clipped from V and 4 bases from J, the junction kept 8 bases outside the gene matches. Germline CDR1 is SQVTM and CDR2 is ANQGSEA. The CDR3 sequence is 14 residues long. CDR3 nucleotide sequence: TGCAGCTGGAGAGCGGGAGGGTTGTACAATGAGCAGTTCTTC. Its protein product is CSWRAGGLYNEQFF.